One sample yielded the 27 T cell receptor beta chains listed below, sequenced in a study of blood T cell repertoires in COVID-19. Only in-frame clones appear in the TCRdb table, and some are missing; sequencing was by immunoSEQ multiplex PCR. The sample holds tens of thousands of clones, around 90% seen once. Sequencing input: peripheral blood. The receptors shown here come from a woman over 75 with active COVID-19.

The chain joins TRBV7-8 to TRBJ1-2; D gene uncertain. The length of the CDR3 is 17 residues. The ends were cut back, 1 base at V and 8 bases at J, with 23 bases in the middle. CDR1 and CDR2 from the germline V gene are SGHVS and FQNEAQ. In DNA, the CDR3 is TGTGCCAGCAGCTTAGTAGCAAGATCGGGCGCGGGGAGCGGCTACACCTTC. Amino acids: CASSLVARSGAGSGYTF.

This chain connects TRBV12-3 or TRBV12-4 to TRBJ1-2; 8 bases agree with TRBD1. Trimming removed 5 bases from V and 5 bases from J; junction bases left unmatched: 4. CDR3 size: 13 residues. CDR3 sequence: CASSGQGGYGYTF. The CDR3 bases are TGTGCCAGCAGTGGACAGGGAGGTTATGGCTACACCTTC.

The chain joins TRBV4-1 to TRBJ2-7; D call uncertain. The CDR3 runs to 14 residues. V dropped 1 base and J dropped 0 bases, with 7 bases sitting between them. Germline assignment: CDR1 MGHRA and CDR2 YSYEKL. CDR3 coding DNA: TGCGCCAGCAGCCAAGGACACCTCTCCTACGAGCAGTACTTC. Translated, it gives CASSQGHLSYEQYF.

The chain employs TRBV3-1 (or the pseudogene TRBV3-2) and TRBJ2-1, with a tentative D call TRBD1 (5 bases). Germline V lookup: CDR1 LGHDT, CDR2 YNNKEL (reference sequence). The ends were cut back, 5 bases at V and 0 bases at J, with 11 bases in the middle. The CDR3 loop spans 15 amino acids. CDR3 amino acids: CASSSRASSYNEQFF. CDR3 sequence (DNA): TGTGCCAGCAGCTCCAGGGCAAGCTCCTACAATGAGCAGTTCTTC.

The chain employs TRBV7-9 and TRBJ2-3, with 13 bases that match TRBD2. Germline V CDR1 and CDR2: SEHNR, FQNEAQ (reference sequence). The CDR3 is 15 residues long. V gave up 8 bases and J gave up 5 bases; unmatched junction bases: 7. CDR3: CASSKLAGGRDTQYF. In DNA, the CDR3 is TGTGCCAGCTCGAAACTAGCGGGGGGGCGAGATACGCAGTATTTT.

The chain has TRBV6-1 and TRBJ2-7; D call uncertain. Per the germline V gene, CDR1 is MNHNS and CDR2 is SASEGT. The V end lost 0 bases, the J end lost 2 bases, and 5 bases lay between the germline ends. There are 13 residues in the CDR3. CDR3 in amino acids: CASSEALPYEQYF. The CDR3 nucleotides read TGTGCCAGCAGTGAAGCCCTTCCCTACGAGCAGTACTTC.

The V and J genes are TRBV18 and TRBJ2-4; D gene unclear. Germline values: CDR1 KGHSH, CDR2 LQKENI. The V end lost 6 bases, the J end lost 10 bases, and 10 bases lay between the germline ends. CDR3 length: 11 amino acids. The CDR3 protein is CASSPDRIQYF. CDR3 sequence (DNA): TGTGCCAGCTCCCCCGATCGGATTCAGTACTTC.

This rearrangement joins TRBV7-2 to TRBJ2-2; 11 positions match TRBD1. The CDR3 has 15 amino acids. V trimming: 5 bases; J trimming: 6 bases; junction bases outside the gene matches: 5. Germline values: CDR1 SGHTA, CDR2 FQGNSA. The CDR3 is CASSIGQGAAGELFF. The CDR3 DNA is TGTGCCAGCAGCATCGGACAGGGGGCTGCCGGGGAGCTGTTTTTT.

This rearrangement joins TRBV10-2 to TRBJ1-6; 8 bases fit TRBD1. Germline CDR1 WSHSY, CDR2 SAAADI. The CDR3 spans 18 residues. The V segment lost 0 bases and the J segment 5 bases; nucleotides outside the gene matches: 9. CDR3 coding DNA: TGCGCCAGCAGTGAGTCCGGGCCGGGACAGGCTGATAATTCACCCCTCCACTTT. Translation: CASSESGPGQADNSPLHF.

This clone occurred once. This rearrangement joins TRBV18 to TRBJ2-7; D remains ambiguous. Trimming took off 3 bases at V and 5 bases at J, with 17 bases between the two ends. From germline, CDR1 is KGHSH and CDR2 LQKENI. CDR3 length equals 15 residues. CDR3 residues: CASSPTALPVDEQYF. Written as DNA, the CDR3 is TGTGCCAGCTCACCTACCGCACTCCCCGTCGACGAGCAGTACTTC.

The J gene is TRBJ1-2, the V gene TRBV6-1; 12 bases are a match to TRBD1. J lost 8 bases, V lost 0 bases, and 4 bases had no gene match. The CDR3 length is 15 residues. CDR1 and CDR2 (germline): MNHNS, SASEGT. CDR3 residues: CASSEAGQGARGYTF. In DNA form, the CDR3 reads TGTGCCAGCAGTGAAGCGGGACAGGGGGCGCGGGGCTACACCTTC.

J is TRBJ2-3 and V is TRBV5-1; 15 bases are a match to TRBD2. Germline CDR1 is SGHRS and CDR2 is YFSETQ. V gave up 4 bases and J gave up 7 bases; unmatched junction bases: 4. This CDR3 region has 15 residues. The CDR3 DNA is TGCGCCAGCAGCAGGACTAGCGGGGGGGCACATACGCAGTATTTT. This encodes CASSRTSGGAHTQYF.

The V gene is TRBV5-1, the J gene TRBJ2-1, with D possibly matching TRBD2 (6 bases). The germline CDR1 and CDR2 sequences are SGHRS and YFSETQ. The CDR3 is 17 amino acids. Deletions cut 0 bases from V and 5 bases from J, with 18 bases between. CDR3 in DNA: TGCGCCAGCAGCTTGGGGTTCGGGGCAGGGAGGCACAATGAGCAGTTCTTC. Its translation is CASSLGFGAGRHNEQFF.

V is TRBV14 and J is TRBJ1-3, with D uncertain. Germline V gene lookup returns CDR1 SGHDN and CDR2 FVKESK. The V gene lost 0 bases and the J gene lost 4 bases, with 4 bases spanning the gap. The CDR3 sequence is 13 residues long. CDR3 nucleotide sequence: TGTGCCAGCAGCCAAGATCGGGGAAACACCATATATTTT. Translated: CASSQDRGNTIYF.

The gene calls are TRBV11-3 and TRBJ1-6; tentative D call: TRBD1 (6 bases). With 8 bases removed from V and 9 bases from J, the gap between germline ends came to 14 bases. Germline assignment: CDR1 SGHNT and CDR2 YENEEA. The CDR3 is 13 residues long. This chain's CDR3 is CASGRGRGSPLHF. DNA for the CDR3: TGTGCCAGCGGAAGGGGGAGAGGTTCACCCCTCCACTTT.

The CDR3 reads CASSPTGDSNEKLFF. CDR3 sequence (DNA): TGTGCCAGCAGCCCCACAGGGGACTCAAATGAAAAACTGTTTTTT. The chain combines TRBV9 with TRBJ1-4, with TRBD1 matching 7 bases. J was trimmed by 5 bases and V by 4 bases; bases with no gene match: 8. This CDR3 has 15 amino acids. Germline-derived CDR1 and CDR2 are SGDLS and YYNGEE.

This clone has only one observation. CDR3 DNA: TGTGCCAGCAGTTATGACTTACAGGGTTTGAGTTCACCCCTCCACTTT. Its protein is CASSYDLQGLSSPLHF. This chain links TRBV11-2 with TRBJ1-6, with D tentatively TRBD1 (6 bases). The CDR3 is 16 amino acids. CDR1 and CDR2 (germline): SGHAT, FQNNGV. Trimming removed 6 bases at V and 9 bases at J, with 21 bases between. Complete variable domain (other parts from reference TRBV11-2 and TRBJ1-6): EAGVAQSPRYKIIEKRQSVAFWCNPISGHATLYWYQQILGQGPKLLIQFQNNGVVDDSQLPKDRFSAERLKGVDSTLKIQPAKLEDSAVYLCASSYDLQGLSSPLHFGNGTRLTVT.

The rearrangement links TRBV19 to TRBJ2-7; TRBD1 aligns across 10 bases. Germline CDR1 reads LNHDA; CDR2 reads SQIVND (reference sequence). V lost 3 bases and J lost 0; bases outside the gene matches: 8. This CDR3 spans 17 amino acids. CDR3 in DNA: TGTGCCAGTAGTATGGGGCAAGGACAGGGGGGCTCCTACGAGCAGTACTTC. Residues: CASSMGQGQGGSYEQYF.

This chain links TRBV6-5 with TRBJ2-1; D gene ambiguous. The CDR3 runs 16 residues. Germline CDR1 reads MNHEY; CDR2 reads SVGAGI. V lost 0 bases to trimming and J lost 2 bases, with 11 bases between them. The CDR3 DNA is TGTGCCAGCAGTTACTCGATCGTGGGCCCCTACAATGAGCAGTTCTTC. This gives the protein CASSYSIVGPYNEQFF.

The rearrangement uses TRBV6-5 and TRBJ2-2; the match to TRBD2 covers 8 bases. Germline CDR1 MNHEY, CDR2 SVGAGI. V gave up 5 bases and J gave up 7 bases; unmatched junction bases: 9. This CDR3 region has 15 residues. The CDR3 region has the DNA TGTGCCAGCAGTAGTCTCGGGGGGGCCGGCGGGGAGCTGTTTTTT. This encodes CASSSLGGAGGELFF.

The rearrangement links TRBV2 to TRBJ2-5; the match to TRBD2 covers 8 bases. CDR3 length equals 15 residues. V lost 7 bases and J lost 1; bases outside the gene matches: 8. Germline V lookup: CDR1 SNHLY, CDR2 FYNNEI. This chain's CDR3 is CASTERGTFQETQYF. The DNA for the CDR3 is TGTGCCAGCACCGAGCGGGGGACTTTCCAAGAGACCCAGTACTTC.

The chain is built from TRBV19 and TRBJ2-2; TRBD2 matches 15 bases. CDR3 size: 18 residues. Germline loops: CDR1 LNHDA, CDR2 SQIVND (reference sequence). The junction had 9 bases not matched to a gene; V was cut back by 7 bases and J by 3 bases. This CDR3 reads CASNPGLAGGGYTGELFF. The CDR3 DNA sequence: TGTGCCAGTAACCCGGGACTAGCGGGGGGCGGGTACACCGGGGAGCTGTTTTTT.

This chain connects TRBV9 to TRBJ2-7; 7 bases align to TRBD2. CDR3 length: 14 amino acids. J gave up 0 bases and V 4 bases, and 4 bases lay outside the gene matches. CDR1 SGDLS and CDR2 YYNGEE come from the germline V gene. The CDR3 DNA reads as TGTGCCAGCAGCCCCGGGACTAACTCCTACGAGCAGTACTTC. It specifies CASSPGTNSYEQYF.

V usage is TRBV27 and J usage is TRBJ2-1; possibly TRBD1 for D (6 bases). Germline V gene lookup returns CDR1 MNHEY and CDR2 SMNVEV (reference sequence). This CDR3 is 14 amino acids long. V lost 5 bases and J lost 9, with 17 bases in between. CDR3 nucleotide sequence: TGTGCCAGCAGTCCCAAGCAAAACAGGGCTGAGCAGTTCTTC. Its translation: CASSPKQNRAEQFF.

The chain combines TRBV18 with TRBJ2-7; 10 nucleotides match TRBD2. The CDR3 spans 16 residues. CDR1 and CDR2 from the germline V gene are KGHSH and LQKENI. J gave up 4 bases and V 2 bases, and 8 bases lay outside the gene matches. This CDR3 is CASSPTTSGVIYEQYF. The CDR3, as DNA: TGTGCCAGCTCACCAACTACTAGCGGGGTTATTTACGAGCAGTACTTC.

CDR3 in DNA: TGTGCCAGCAGCTTAGTCGGGACAGGGGCTGGAAACACCATATATTTT. Translation: CASSLVGTGAGNTIYF. The V gene is TRBV11-2, the J gene TRBJ1-3; TRBD1 matches 10 bases. The CDR3 runs to 16 residues. Germline assignment: CDR1 SGHAT and CDR2 FQNNGV. Germline trimming cut 1 base from V and 2 bases from J; bases unmatched to any gene: 2.

The V gene is TRBV5-5, the J gene TRBJ2-7; D perhaps matches TRBD2 (6 bases). This CDR3 has 15 amino acids. Trimming took 0 bases from V and 0 from J, leaving 10 bases between them. Looked up from germline, CDR1 is SGHKS and CDR2 is YYEKEE (reference sequence). The CDR3 reads CASSLDVTSSYEQYF. CDR3 in DNA: TGTGCCAGCAGCTTGGATGTGACTAGCTCCTACGAGCAGTACTTC.